The following is a T cell receptor (beta chain) sequence with its context. The data are from a study of control samples from healthy donors and cancer patients. The assay was immunoSEQ multiplex PCR, and TCRdb's table has in-frame clones only and misses some. The profile shows 100,000 to 120,000 clones, 83% of them singletons. The specimen was blood. The receptor's source is a woman between 45 and 60 years old in good health.

The CDR3 nucleotides read TGTGCCAGCAGCAAGGATCAATGGGTGTCCTACGAGCAGTACTTC. Protein product: CASSKDQWVSYEQYF. The chain links TRBV21-1 to TRBJ2-7. TRBV21-1 is recorded as a pseudogene. This CDR3 is built from 15 residues.